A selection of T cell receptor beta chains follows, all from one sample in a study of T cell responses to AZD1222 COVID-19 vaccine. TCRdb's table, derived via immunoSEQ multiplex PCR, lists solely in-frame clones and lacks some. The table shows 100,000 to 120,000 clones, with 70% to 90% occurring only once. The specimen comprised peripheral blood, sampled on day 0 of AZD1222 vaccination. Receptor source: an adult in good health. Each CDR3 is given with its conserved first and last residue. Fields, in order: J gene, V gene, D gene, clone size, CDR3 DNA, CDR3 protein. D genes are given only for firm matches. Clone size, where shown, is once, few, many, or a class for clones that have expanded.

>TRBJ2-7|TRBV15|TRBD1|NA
TGTGCCACCAGCAGAACGGGACAGGCGATCTACGAGCAGTACTTC
CATSRTGQAIYEQYF
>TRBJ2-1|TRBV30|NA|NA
TGTGCCTGGAAGGCACAGGGCTACAATGAGCAGTTCTTC
CAWKAQGYNEQFF
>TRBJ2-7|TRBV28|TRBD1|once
TGTGCCAGCACACCCCCGGGACAGGGATCAAACGAGCAGTACTTC
CASTPPGQGSNEQYF
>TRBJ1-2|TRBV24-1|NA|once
TGTGCCACCAGTGATTTAGGAGGGGAGGGCTACACCTTC
CATSDLGGEGYTF
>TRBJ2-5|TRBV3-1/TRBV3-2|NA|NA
TGTGCCAGCAGCCAAGGTGCGTTCTTGACCCAGTACTTC
CASSQGAFLTQYF
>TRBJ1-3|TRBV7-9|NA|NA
TGTGCCAGCAGCTTAACATCCTCTGGAAACACCATATATTTT
CASSLTSSGNTIYF
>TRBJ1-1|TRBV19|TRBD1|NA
TGTGCCAGTAGTTCGAACCGGGACAGGGGATCCACTGAAGCTTTCTTT
CASSSNRDRGSTEAFF
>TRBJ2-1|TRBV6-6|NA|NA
TGTGCCAGCGGAGGTAGTGGGAATGAGCAGTTCTTC
CASGGSGNEQFF
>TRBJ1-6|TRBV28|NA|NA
TGTGCCAGCAGTCCGTCGGACAGCTATAATTCACCCCTCCACTTT
CASSPSDSYNSPLHF
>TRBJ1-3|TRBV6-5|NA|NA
TGTGCCAGCAGTTTGGTCATAAACACCATATATTTT
CASSLVINTIYF
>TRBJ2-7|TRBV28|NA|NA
TGTGCCAGCAGTGTTAGTGGAGGGTACGAGCAGTACTTC
CASSVSGGYEQYF
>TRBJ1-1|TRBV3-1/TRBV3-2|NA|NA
TGTGCCAGCAGCCAGGGGGGGGACAACTGGGCTTTCTTT
CASSQGGDNWAFF
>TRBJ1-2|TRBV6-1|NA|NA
TGTGCCAGCAGTGACAGGGGCTCAGGAGGCTACACCTTC
CASSDRGSGGYTF
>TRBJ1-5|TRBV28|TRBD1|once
TGTGCCAGCAGTTTAACAGGGGAGGCTCAGCCCCAGCATTTT
CASSLTGEAQPQHF
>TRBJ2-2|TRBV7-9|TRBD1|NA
TGTGCCAGCAGCACCCGGACAGGGGGAACCGGGGAGCTGTTTTTT
CASSTRTGGTGELFF
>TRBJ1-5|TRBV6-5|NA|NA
TGTGCCAGCAGAGAGTCAGGGGGCAATCAGCCCCAGCATTTT
CASRESGGNQPQHF
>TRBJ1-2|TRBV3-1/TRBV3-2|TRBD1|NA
TGTGCCAGCAGCCTGGGACAGTCCTATGGCTACACCTTC
CASSLGQSYGYTF
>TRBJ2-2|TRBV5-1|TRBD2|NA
TGCGCCAGCAGCACCCGGACTAGCGGGAACACCGGGGAGCTGTTTTTT
CASSTRTSGNTGELFF
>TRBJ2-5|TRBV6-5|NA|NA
TGTGCCAGCAGAGGATTAGCGGAAGAGACCCAGTACTTC
CASRGLAEETQYF
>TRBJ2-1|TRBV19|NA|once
TGTGCCAGTGCAAACTACAATGAGCAGTTCTTC
CASANYNEQFF
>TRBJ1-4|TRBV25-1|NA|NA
TGTGCCAGCCGGGGGCGTCTCCTTAATGAAAAACTGTTTTTT
CASRGRLLNEKLFF
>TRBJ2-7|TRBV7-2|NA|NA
TGTGCCAGCAGCTTGGACAGCTCCTACGAGCAGTACTTC
CASSLDSSYEQYF
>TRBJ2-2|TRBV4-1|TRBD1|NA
TGCGCCAGCAGCCAAGAGGTCCCAACAGGGGAGTACACCGGGGAGCTGTTTTTT
CASSQEVPTGEYTGELFF
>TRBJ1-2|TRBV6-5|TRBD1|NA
TGTGCCAGCAGTTCCCAGGGGGGACCATATGGCTACACCTTC
CASSSQGGPYGYTF
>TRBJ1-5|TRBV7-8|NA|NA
TGTGCCAGCAGCTTAGCGCGAGGTGACCAGCCCCAGCATTTT
CASSLARGDQPQHF
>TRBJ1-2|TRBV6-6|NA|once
TGTGCCAGCAGTTACGACAAGGGGGGCTACACCTTC
CASSYDKGGYTF
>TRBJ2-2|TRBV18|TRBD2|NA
TGTGCCAGCTCACCCCCGACTAGCGGGGTCACCGGGGAGCTGTTTTTT
CASSPPTSGVTGELFF
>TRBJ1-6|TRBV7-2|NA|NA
TGTGCCAGCAGTCGAAAATCACCCCTCCACTTT
CASSRKSPLHF
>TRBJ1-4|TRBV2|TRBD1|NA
TGTGCCAGCAGGGGGAGGACAGGGGCGAATGAAAAACTGTTTTTT
CASRGRTGANEKLFF
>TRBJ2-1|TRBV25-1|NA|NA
TGTGCCAGCAGTGAATATGGACGGGAGCGCCAGTTCTTC
CASSEYGRERQFF
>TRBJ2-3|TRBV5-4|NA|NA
TGTGCCAGCAGCCCGGAGGGGCCGGATACGCAGTATTTT
CASSPEGPDTQYF
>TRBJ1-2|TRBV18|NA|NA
TGTGCCAGCTCATCGAGTAGGGATGGCTACACCTTC
CASSSSRDGYTF
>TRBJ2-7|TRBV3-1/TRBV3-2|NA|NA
TGTGCCAGCAGCCATGCCCGTGGGGGGAGCTACGAGCAGTACTTC
CASSHARGGSYEQYF
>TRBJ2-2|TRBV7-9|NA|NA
TGTGCCAGCAGCTTACCCGATAACAGGACCGGGGAGCTGTTTTTT
CASSLPDNRTGELFF
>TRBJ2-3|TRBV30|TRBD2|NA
TGTGCCTGGAGTGTAACGCGGGGGGGAGATACGCAGTATTTT
CAWSVTRGGDTQYF
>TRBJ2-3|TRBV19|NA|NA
TGTGAAAGCAGGGGACCAACAGATACGCAGTATTTT
CESRGPTDTQYF